Listed below are T cell receptor beta chains from one sample, sequenced in a study of T cell responses to AZD1222 COVID-19 vaccine. Method: immunoSEQ multiplex PCR; TCRdb's copy keeps in-frame clones and lacks some. The sample has about 100,000 clones; around 90% are singletons. The sequences come from peripheral blood, collected on day 0 of AZD1222 vaccination. These receptors were collected from an adult in good health. CDR3s include the opening cysteine and the closing phenylalanine or tryptophan. Each record gives: clone size, CDR3 length, V gene, D gene, J gene, CDR3 DNA, CDR3 protein. A D gene is named only where the DNA matches it firmly. Clone size appears in some rows only: once, few, many, or a class for an expanded clone.

NA	13	TRBV6-5	NA	TRBJ1-3	TGTGCCATCACAGGCGTCTCTGGAAACACCATATATTTT	CAITGVSGNTIYF
NA	13	TRBV18	NA	TRBJ1-1	TGTGCCAGCTCACCCAACATGAACACTGAAGCTTTCTTT	CASSPNMNTEAFF
NA	14	TRBV28	NA	TRBJ2-7	TGTGCCAGCAGCCTTCCGACCTCGCGCAACGAGCAGTACTTC	CASSLPTSRNEQYF
NA	12	TRBV28	NA	TRBJ2-1	TGTGCCAGCAGTGTTTCTAGGAATGAGCAGTTCTTC	CASSVSRNEQFF
NA	14	TRBV28	TRBD2	TRBJ2-7	TGTGCCAGCAGACCGGGACTAGCGGCCTACGAGCAGTACTTC	CASRPGLAAYEQYF
NA	16	TRBV19	TRBD1	TRBJ1-5	TGTGCCAGTAGTATGGGAGGGGGCTATAGCAATCAGCCCCAGCATTTT	CASSMGGGYSNQPQHF
once	15	TRBV11-1	NA	TRBJ1-4	TGTGCCAGCAGCCCGCGACGGATAGAGGGTGAAAAACTGTTTTTT	CASSPRRIEGEKLFF
NA	16	TRBV18	TRBD1	TRBJ2-7	TGTGCCAGCTCTCTGAAGACCGGGACAGTAGTTTACGAGCAGTACTTC	CASSLKTGTVVYEQYF
NA	15	TRBV2	NA	TRBJ2-1	TGTGCCAGCAGTGTCCTTGGTACAGGTTACAATGAGCAGTTCTTC	CASSVLGTGYNEQFF
NA	14	TRBV30	NA	TRBJ1-3	TGTGCCTGGAGTGTAGAGACACTCGGAAACACCATATATTTT	CAWSVETLGNTIYF
NA	12	TRBV10-3	NA	TRBJ1-1	TGTGCCATCAGGGGGCTGAGGGGTTCGGCTTTCTTT	CAIRGLRGSAFF
NA	13	TRBV12-3/TRBV12-4	NA	TRBJ1-1	TGTGCCAGCAGCTTTGGGGCTTCGTTGGGGGCTTTCTTT	CASSFGASLGAFF
NA	13	TRBV10-1	NA	TRBJ1-1	TGCGCCATCCAGCGTGGGGGAAACACTGAAGCTTTCTTT	CAIQRGGNTEAFF
few	17	TRBV15	TRBD1	TRBJ1-5	TGTGCCACCAGCAAGCGGGTTTCGGGGACAGGCGATCAGCCCCAGCATTTT	CATSKRVSGTGDQPQHF
few	12	TRBV7-7	TRBD1	TRBJ2-5	TGTGCCAGTCAGGGGGCGGGGGAGACCCAGTACTTC	CASQGAGETQYF
few	15	TRBV14	TRBD1	TRBJ1-1	TGTGCCAGCAGCCTTCAGGGGGCTCTGAACACTGAAGCTTTCTTT	CASSLQGALNTEAFF
NA	15	TRBV19	NA	TRBJ1-1	TGTGCCAGTAGTATAGTCGGCAGGACGAACACTGAAGCTTTCTTT	CASSIVGRTNTEAFF
NA	15	TRBV19	NA	TRBJ2-2	TGTGCCAGTAGTTTACCCCTAGGGTACACCGGGGAGCTGTTTTTT	CASSLPLGYTGELFF
once	13	TRBV28	NA	TRBJ2-7	TGTGCCAGCAGTTACCAGCAGGCCTACGAGCAGTACTTC	CASSYQQAYEQYF
NA	14	TRBV6-5	NA	TRBJ2-5	TGTGCCAGCAGGCTCCCGGGACTCGAAGAGACCCAGTACTTC	CASRLPGLEETQYF
NA	14	TRBV5-5	NA	TRBJ2-7	TGTGCCAGCAGCTTGGTACTAGCAGGCTACGAGCAGTACTTC	CASSLVLAGYEQYF
NA	14	TRBV30	TRBD2	TRBJ2-1	TGTGCCTGGAGTGCACTAGCGGGATTTGATGAGCAGTTCTTC	CAWSALAGFDEQFF
NA	15	TRBV19	NA	TRBJ1-2	TGTGCCAGTAGTATAGGGCGGACCCTTCCCTATGGCTACACCTTC	CASSIGRTLPYGYTF
NA	12	TRBV27	NA	TRBJ1-1	TGTGCCAGCTACCGGTGGAGCGCTGAAGCTTTCTTT	CASYRWSAEAFF
NA	12	TRBV27	NA	TRBJ1-1	TGTGCCAGCAGTAGGGGCCGCTTGGACGCTTTCTTT	CASSRGRLDAFF
NA	14	TRBV10-3	NA	TRBJ2-7	TGTGCCATCAGTGAGTATGTCAGGGTGCACGAGCAGTACTTC	CAISEYVRVHEQYF
NA	15	TRBV28	TRBD2	TRBJ2-1	TGTGCCAGCAGCGCGACTAGCGGGAGTTACAATGAGCAGTTCTTC	CASSATSGSYNEQFF
NA	15	TRBV11-2	NA	TRBJ2-4	TGTGCCAGCAGCCTGGGGTCGGGTGGCAAAAACATTCAGTACTTC	CASSLGSGGKNIQYF
NA	15	TRBV6-5	NA	TRBJ2-7	TGTGCCAGCAGTTCGCTAGGTGGATCCCTAATCGAGCAGTACTTC	CASSSLGGSLIEQYF
once	17	TRBV14	TRBD2	TRBJ2-1	TGTGCCAGCAGCCAAGGTCCTAGCGGGAGCTCCTACAATGAGCAGTTCTTC	CASSQGPSGSSYNEQFF
NA	15	TRBV14	TRBD1	TRBJ2-1	TGTGCCAGCAGCCGAAGACAGGGGCAGGTCGATGAGCAGTTCTTC	CASSRRQGQVDEQFF
NA	13	TRBV6-2/TRBV6-3	NA	TRBJ1-5	TGTGCCAGCAGTTACCTTGGCAATCAGCCCCAGCATTTT	CASSYLGNQPQHF
NA	15	TRBV7-9	TRBD1	TRBJ1-1	TGTGCCAGCAGCTTGGGGACAGGGGGGAACACTGAAGCTTTCTTT	CASSLGTGGNTEAFF
NA	13	TRBV25-1	NA	TRBJ1-4	TGTGCCAGCAGTGAAGTTGCCAGTGAAAAACTGTTTTTT	CASSEVASEKLFF
NA	16	TRBV11-2	NA	TRBJ1-1	TGTGCCAGCAGCTTTAGCCTACGGGCGCTCAACACTGAAGCTTTCTTT	CASSFSLRALNTEAFF
NA	15	TRBV5-1	NA	TRBJ2-2	TGCGCCAGCATCCGGGACCGGTGGGACACCGGGGAGCTGTTTTTT	CASIRDRWDTGELFF
once	15	TRBV27	TRBD2	TRBJ2-1	TGTGCCAGCGGAAAGGGAGCGGGGGACTACAATGAGCAGTTCTTC	CASGKGAGDYNEQFF
NA	13	TRBV5-4	NA	TRBJ1-1	TGTGCCAGCAGCTTTATGGGGTTCACTGAAGCTTTCTTT	CASSFMGFTEAFF
once	16	TRBV14	NA	TRBJ2-1	TGTGCCAGCAGCCCTTGGGGGGGCGGACCCTCGAGCGTGCAGTTCTTC	CASSPWGGGPSSVQFF
NA	16	TRBV7-7	TRBD2	TRBJ2-3	TGTGCTAGCAGCTTAGGAACTAGCGGGGCCACAGATACGCAGTATTTT	CASSLGTSGATDTQYF
NA	15	TRBV6-5	TRBD1	TRBJ1-2	TGTGCCAGCAGTTCACAAGAAAACAGGGGGCTCGGCTACACCTTC	CASSSQENRGLGYTF
NA	13	TRBV6-5	NA	TRBJ1-1	TGTGCCAGCTTAAGGTATGTGAACACTGAAGCTTTCTTT	CASLRYVNTEAFF
NA	14	TRBV4-1	TRBD1	TRBJ2-7	TGCGCCAGCAGCCAATCACAGGGGACAAGCGAGCAGTACTTC	CASSQSQGTSEQYF
once	14	TRBV2	TRBD1	TRBJ1-3	TGTGCCAGCAGGCGGACAGGGTCTGGAAACACCATATATTTT	CASRRTGSGNTIYF
NA	14	TRBV5-1	TRBD2	TRBJ2-1	TGCGCCAGCGGGGGACTAGCGGACTACAATGAGCAGTTCTTC	CASGGLADYNEQFF
NA	14	TRBV14	TRBD1	TRBJ2-7	TGTGCCAGCAGCTGGGGACAGGGGTCCTACGAGCAGTACTTC	CASSWGQGSYEQYF
NA	13	TRBV2	NA	TRBJ1-2	TGTGCCAGTGCCTCTGGACTGTCCTATGGCTACACCTTC	CASASGLSYGYTF
NA	12	TRBV7-6	NA	TRBJ1-2	TGTGCCAGCAGCTCGACAGACTATGGCTACACCTTC	CASSSTDYGYTF
NA	15	TRBV19	NA	TRBJ1-5	TGTGCCAGTAGTTTGTCTGGTACGAGCAATCAGCCCCAGCATTTT	CASSLSGTSNQPQHF